This TCR beta chain was identified during a study of CD8 T cells in ankylosing spondylitis. This clonotype has a count of ten or more. Its antigen is as yet unknown. Points from the study as a whole: A motif in TCR beta, a set of fewer than ten highly homologous variants, appeared characteristic of ankylosing spondylitis blood. Disease-linked clones reportedly concentrated significantly in matched ankylosing spondylitis synovial fluid.

Quantitative 5'-RACE with molecular barcodes was used to make the TCR beta libraries. TCRdb analysed the 5' RACE reads with MiXCR anew, one entry per CDR3 protein. Seen here are 500,000 or so distinct CDR3 sequences, 5.3% observed once, and the top ten hold approximately 4%. This CDR3 comprises 13 residues. Deletions cut 2 bases from V and 3 bases from J, with 7 bases between. This rearrangement joins TRBV12-3 or TRBV12-4 to TRBJ1-1; D unresolved. This clonotype originated in a male donor with ankylosing spondylitis. Material: blood, either unsorted or a sorted T cell fraction (not recorded which). The CDR3 nucleotides are TGTGCCAGCAGTTTATTTGAATACACTGAAGCTTTCTTT. This sequence encodes CASSLFEYTEAFF.